The 20 T cell receptor beta chains below were found in one sample sequenced in a study of technical replicates of blood from a few donors. Sequencing was performed with immunoSEQ multiplex PCR; in TCRdb, only in-frame clones are kept and a portion is missing. The sample has about 48,000 clones; around 90% are singletons. Sequencing used PBMCs. The receptor set was obtained from a human donor in good health. Some clones in this sample may be carry-over from other donors' samples.

The chain couples TRBV5-4 to TRBJ2-7, with 8 bases identical to TRBD2. V shed 0 bases and J 4 bases; nucleotides not matched to a gene: 9. Germline V CDR1 and CDR2: SGHNT, YYREEE (reference sequence). This CDR3 comprises 16 residues. CDR3 amino acids: CASSLAGAGAAYEQYF. The CDR3 DNA is TGTGCCAGCAGCTTGGCCGGAGCGGGAGCCGCTTACGAGCAGTACTTC.

CDR3 residues: CASSPREGYNEKLFF. The CDR3, as DNA: TGTGCCAGCAGCCCCCGGGAGGGTTATAATGAAAAACTGTTTTTT. V usage is TRBV9 and J usage is TRBJ1-4; D is undetermined. The CDR3 is 15 amino acids. V lost 4 bases to trimming and J lost 4 bases, with 14 bases between them. CDR1 is SGDLS, CDR2 YYNGEE, per germline.

The CDR3 bases are TGCGCCAGCAGCCAAGATCTCTCAACAGGGAGGGTCACAACTAATGAAAAACTGTTTTTT. Encoded protein: CASSQDLSTGRVTTNEKLFF. The chain couples TRBV4-3 to TRBJ1-4; D possibly corresponds to TRBD1 (6 bases). V lost 0 bases to trimming and J lost 0 bases, with 20 bases between them. The V gene's germline CDR1 is LGHNA and CDR2 YSLEER. This CDR3 is 20 amino acids long.

The chain has TRBV20-1 and TRBJ1-3, with D tentatively TRBD1 (5 bases). The germline V gene has CDR1 DFQATT and CDR2 SNEGSKA (reference sequence). The CDR3 extends over 11 amino acids. With 5 bases removed from V and 5 bases from J, the gap between germline ends came to 7 bases. DNA of the CDR3: TGCAGTGCTCCAGGGAGAAACACCATATATTTT. Amino acid sequence: CSAPGRNTIYF.

V is TRBV5-4 and J is TRBJ2-2; 7 bases align to TRBD1. This CDR3 has 15 residues. Germline values: CDR1 SGHNT, CDR2 YYREEE (reference sequence). The V segment lost 3 bases and the J segment 6 bases; nucleotides outside the gene matches: 8. The CDR3: CASSSQGVVAGELFF. The DNA for the CDR3 is TGTGCCAGCAGCTCCCAGGGGGTAGTTGCCGGGGAGCTGTTTTTT.

The gene calls are TRBV2 and TRBJ2-7; 10 nucleotides match TRBD1. V shed 4 bases and J 6 bases; nucleotides not matched to a gene: 6. CDR1 and CDR2 from the germline V gene are SNHLY and FYNNEI. This CDR3 is built from 14 residues. The CDR3 bases are TGTGCCAGCAGTGTCGACAGGGGGCTGGGCGAGCAGTACTTC. This gives the protein CASSVDRGLGEQYF.

The chain employs TRBV30 and TRBJ2-2; no clear D gene. This CDR3 is 15 amino acids long. Deletions cut 3 bases from V and 4 bases from J, with 15 bases between. The germline gives CDR1 GTSNPN, CDR2 SVGIG (reference sequence). The CDR3 region is CAWRGPFHGTGELFF. The CDR3 DNA follows: TGTGCCTGGAGGGGCCCGTTCCACGGCACCGGGGAGCTGTTTTTT.

The chain uses TRBV7-9 and TRBJ1-1, with D perhaps TRBD1 (5 bases). CDR3 length equals 17 residues. Per germline, CDR1 SEHNR and CDR2 FQNEAQ (reference sequence). V was cut by 5 bases and J by 3 bases, with 22 bases left in between. The CDR3 DNA reads TGTGCCAGCAGCCAGGGAAGGTGGGGCGTTGTGGACACTGAAGCTTTCTTT. It translates to CASSQGRWGVVDTEAFF. Looking up the rest from reference TRBV7-9 and TRBJ1-1 gives the full variable domain: DTGVSQNPRHKITKRGQNVTFRCDPISEHNRLYWYRQTLGQGPEFLTYFQNEAQLEKSRLLSDRFSAERPKGSFSTLEIQRTEQGDSAMYLCASSQGRWGVVDTEAFFGQGTRLTVV.

The rearrangement uses TRBV5-8 and TRBJ1-1, with 9 bases fitting TRBD1. The J segment lost 3 bases and the V segment lost 4 bases, leaving 4 bases of the junction unmatched. The length of the CDR3 is 14 residues. CDR1 and CDR2 from the germline V gene are SGHTS and YDEGEE. Here the CDR3 DNA reads TGTGCCAGCAGCCCATGGACAGGGGACACTGAAGCTTTCTTT. Translation: CASSPWTGDTEAFF.

This clone was recorded a few times. This chain links TRBV7-3 with TRBJ1-1; 8 bases agree with TRBD1. After removal of 5 bases from V and 5 bases from J, the junction contained 7 bases not matched to a gene. This CDR3 spans 14 amino acids. Germline V gives CDR1 SGHTA, CDR2 FQGTGA. The CDR3 sequence: CASSPDRGGTEAFF. The CDR3 DNA reads as TGTGCCAGCAGCCCCGACAGGGGTGGTACTGAAGCTTTCTTT.

This chain's CDR3 is CSVEGTSRTGEQYF. CDR3 sequence (DNA): TGCAGCGTTGAAGGGACTAGCCGTACGGGTGAGCAGTACTTC. This chain connects TRBV29-1 to TRBJ2-7, with 8 bases matching TRBD2. V shed 1 base, J shed 7 bases, and the junction held 9 bases outside the gene matches. From germline, CDR1 is SQVTM and CDR2 ANQGSEA. The CDR3 has 14 amino acids.

This CDR3 reads CSVEREHNGELFF. The CDR3 bases are TGCAGCGTTGAAAGGGAGCACAACGGGGAGCTGTTTTTT. V and J are TRBV29-1 and TRBJ2-2, with D perhaps matching TRBD2 (5 bases). V dropped 2 bases and J dropped 7 bases, with 11 bases sitting between them. The CDR3 length is 13 residues. CDR1 and CDR2 from the germline V gene are SQVTM and ANQGSEA.

The chain combines TRBV11-2 with TRBJ2-7, with 7 bases identical to TRBD1. This CDR3 spans 15 amino acids. Germline-derived CDR1 and CDR2 are SGHAT and FQNNGV. Trimming removed 5 bases from V and 2 bases from J; junction bases left unmatched: 9. DNA of the CDR3: TGTGCCAGCAGCCAAAACCCGGGACAGACCTACGAGCAGTACTTC. As protein: CASSQNPGQTYEQYF.

The chain carries TRBV30 and TRBJ2-3; D might be TRBD2 (5 bases). Per germline, CDR1 GTSNPN and CDR2 SVGIG (reference sequence). The CDR3 extends over 14 amino acids. V lost 2 bases and J 3 bases, leaving 12 bases between the germline ends. CDR3 DNA sequence: TGTGCCTGGAGTCCCCCCGGGATTACAGATACGCAGTATTTT. It translates to CAWSPPGITDTQYF.

V and J are TRBV6-6 and TRBJ2-2; 8 nucleotides align to TRBD1. The CDR3 covers 16 residues. Looked up from germline, CDR1 is MNHNY and CDR2 is SVGAGI (reference sequence). The V segment lost 6 bases and the J segment 6 bases; nucleotides outside the gene matches: 12. CDR3 region: CASSRTRQGSAGELFF. The CDR3 DNA is TGTGCCAGCAGCCGAACCCGACAGGGGTCGGCCGGGGAGCTGTTTTTT.

The J gene is TRBJ2-1, the V gene TRBV6-4; D is possibly TRBD2 (5 bases). Germline values: CDR1 MRHNA, CDR2 SNTAGT. The CDR3 spans 15 residues. V shed 5 bases and J shed 4 bases, with 15 bases lying between them. In DNA form, the CDR3 reads TGTGCCAGCAGTACCGCCAGCGGCGATTACAATGAGCAGTTCTTC. It is translated as CASSTASGDYNEQFF.

A single count supports this clone. The sample carries other DNA sequences with the same CDR3. The chain employs TRBV7-9 and TRBJ2-7, with D unclear. Trimming pared 8 bases from V and 4 bases from J, leaving 9 bases between. The V gene's germline CDR1 is SEHNR and CDR2 FQNEAQ (reference sequence). This CDR3 is 11 amino acids long. CDR3 residues: CASSSEYEQYF. CDR3 in DNA: TGTGCCAGCTCATCGGAGTACGAGCAGTACTTC.

The rearrangement links TRBV9 to TRBJ2-3, with D uncertain. The germline V gene has CDR1 SGDLS and CDR2 YYNGEE. The length of the CDR3 is 15 residues. The V gene lost 0 bases and the J gene lost 3 bases, with 11 bases spanning the gap. The CDR3 coding sequence is TGTGCCAGCAGCGTAGGTAGTGTTGTTACAGATACGCAGTATTTT. Amino acid sequence: CASSVGSVVTDTQYF. Filled out from reference TRBV9 and TRBJ2-3, the complete variable domain reads DSGVTQTPKHLITATGQRVTLRCSPRSGDLSVYWYQQSLDQGLQFLIQYYNGEERAKGNILERFSAQQFPDLHSELNLSSLELGDSALYFCASSVGSVVTDTQYFGPGTRLTVL.

This rearrangement joins TRBV10-3 to TRBJ1-2; 7 nucleotides align to TRBD1. Germline V lookup: CDR1 ENHRY, CDR2 SYGVKD. The CDR3 is 12 amino acids. The V segment lost 0 bases and the J segment 8 bases; nucleotides outside the gene matches: 0. In DNA, the CDR3 is TGTGCCATCAGTGAGTCAGGGGGCGGCTACACCTTC. Translating gives CAISESGGGYTF.

V and J are TRBV7-2 and TRBJ2-1; 9 positions match TRBD1. Germline CDR1 SGHTA, CDR2 FQGNSA. The CDR3 contains 16 residues. V shed 2 bases, J shed 9 bases, and the junction held 11 bases outside the gene matches. The CDR3 nucleotides are TGTGCCAGCAGCTTAACTACCGGGACAGGGTTTTCTGAGCAGTTCTTC. Translating it yields CASSLTTGTGFSEQFF.